The 32 T cell receptor beta chains in this list originate from one sample, sequenced in a study of T cells after posttransplantation cyclophosphamide. Profiling relied on immunoSEQ multiplex PCR, and the TCRdb table lists in-frame clones only, not all of them. The sample lists 32,000 or so clones, about 90% occurring once. The sample consisted of PBMCs. The receptors were sampled from a woman aged 40 to 50 with a blood cancer, CMV-positive, and with a related stem cell donor.

This sequence joins TRBV10-3 and TRBJ1-2; D is unresolved. CDR1 ENHRY and CDR2 SYGVKD come from the germline V gene. The CDR3 has 14 residues. V was trimmed by 7 bases and J by 0 bases, leaving 12 bases between them. CDR3 in amino acids: CAITDRVTNYGYTF. The CDR3 DNA reads as TGTGCCATCACAGATCGGGTTACTAACTATGGCTACACCTTC.

The chain joins TRBV7-2 to TRBJ1-4; 9 nucleotides line up with TRBD1. V was clipped by 5 bases and J by 6 bases; unmatched bases: 4. Germline assignment: CDR1 SGHTA and CDR2 FQGNSA. CDR3 length: 14 amino acids. The CDR3 region is CASSPGQGYEKLFF. CDR3 DNA sequence: TGTGCCAGCAGCCCGGGACAGGGATATGAAAAACTGTTTTTT.

This chain links TRBV9 with TRBJ2-1; 10 positions match TRBD2. CDR1 SGDLS and CDR2 YYNGEE come from the germline V gene. V dropped 4 bases and J dropped 0; count of bases not matched to a gene: 4. The CDR3 loop spans 16 amino acids. The CDR3 nucleotides read TGTGCCAGCAGCACCTCTAGCGGGAGCTCCTACAATGAGCAGTTCTTC. As protein: CASSTSSGSSYNEQFF.

The genes are TRBV5-6 and TRBJ1-1; D gene unclear. Trimming took off 0 bases at V and 4 bases at J, with 10 bases between the two ends. Per the germline V gene, CDR1 is SGHDT and CDR2 is YYEEEE. CDR3 length equals 14 residues. In nucleotides, the CDR3 is TGTGCCAGCAGCTTGGGAGGGCGCGGCACTGAAGCTTTCTTT. Translated: CASSLGGRGTEAFF.

V is TRBV5-1 and J is TRBJ2-7, with D tentatively TRBD1 (5 bases). The V and J ends lost 5 bases and 1 base respectively, with 13 bases between them. The germline CDR1 and CDR2 sequences are SGHRS and YFSETQ. The CDR3 totals 14 residues. The CDR3 DNA is TGCGCCAGCAGTGAACAGGTCCATTCCTACGAGCAGTACTTC. It yields the protein CASSEQVHSYEQYF.

This chain connects TRBV2 to TRBJ1-2, with D perhaps TRBD1 (5 bases). The CDR3 length is 15 residues. Germline values: CDR1 SNHLY, CDR2 FYNNEI. V gave up 4 bases and J gave up 3 bases, with 15 bases separating them. The CDR3 spells CASSGLWQGDYGYTF. CDR3 bases: TGTGCCAGCAGTGGACTGTGGCAGGGTGACTATGGCTACACCTTC.

The chain links TRBV28 to TRBJ2-5, with D possibly TRBD2 on 6 matching bases. The J call is in doubt because the DNA end fits TRBJ2-7 better. The germline V gene has CDR1 MDHEN and CDR2 SYDVKM. The CDR3 is made up of 15 amino acids. The CDR3 is CASTYRGLVSYEQYF. The CDR3 nucleotides are TGTGCCAGCACCTACCGGGGACTTGTCTCCTACGAGCAGTACTTC.

This clone was picked up a small number of times. CDR3 in amino acids: CASSFGSPRDDNQPQHF. The CDR3 DNA is TGTGCCAGCAGCTTCGGATCCCCCCGGGATGACAATCAGCCCCAGCATTTT. The rearrangement uses TRBV7-2 and TRBJ1-5; D not certain. The germline gives CDR1 SGHTA, CDR2 FQGNSA. Trimming took 3 bases from V and 3 from J, leaving 18 bases between them. The CDR3 has 17 residues.

In this sample, this clone turned up once. This rearrangement joins TRBV6-6 to TRBJ2-7; TRBD1 might be the D (5 bases). The CDR3 contains 12 residues. CDR1 and CDR2 from the germline V gene are MNHNY and SVGAGI (reference sequence). The germline V and J ends were trimmed by 7 bases and 2 bases, with 9 bases remaining between them. The CDR3 nucleotides read TGTGCCAGCATGACAGTAACCTACGAGCAGTACTTC. Its translation: CASMTVTYEQYF.

This chain connects TRBV15 to TRBJ2-2; 8 nucleotides agree with TRBD1. This CDR3 region has 16 residues. Germline CDR1 LNHNV, CDR2 YYDKDF (reference sequence). Trimming took 0 bases from V and 5 from J; bases not matched to a gene: 5. CDR3 sequence: CATSRETGVRTGELFF. The CDR3 coding sequence is TGTGCCACCAGCAGAGAGACAGGGGTTCGTACCGGGGAGCTGTTTTTT. The full variable domain, its missing parts supplied by reference TRBV15 and TRBJ2-2, is DAMVIQNPRYQVTQFGKPVTLSCSQTLNHNVMYWYQQKSSQAPKLLFHYYDKDFNNEADTPDNFQSRRPNTSFCFLDIRSPGLGDTAMYLCATSRETGVRTGELFFGEGSRLTVL.

This clone was seen a single time. The chain employs TRBV5-4 and TRBJ1-1; no reliable D call. The CDR3 spans 12 residues. The germline V gene has CDR1 SGHNT and CDR2 YYREEE (reference sequence). V shed 1 base and J shed 6 bases, with 7 bases lying between them. CDR3 residues: CASSLSPAEAFF. As DNA, the CDR3 is TGTGCCAGCAGCTTGTCCCCCGCTGAAGCTTTCTTT.

This clone was recorded only once. The rearrangement links TRBV7-9 to TRBJ1-2; the D gene is possibly TRBD1 (5 bases). With 4 bases removed from V and 9 bases from J, the gap between germline ends came to 27 bases. CDR1 and CDR2 from the germline V gene are SEHNR and FQNEAQ (reference sequence). This CDR3 has 17 residues. Written as DNA, the CDR3 is TGTGCCAGCAGCTCCCCGTACCTCACAGGCCCGGATAGTAGCTACACCTTC. Residues: CASSSPYLTGPDSSYTF.

The V gene is TRBV29-1, the J gene TRBJ2-7; 7 bases agree with TRBD1. Germline V gene sequence: CDR1 SQVTM, CDR2 ANQGSEA. CDR3 length equals 13 residues. V lost 7 bases and J lost 1; bases outside the gene matches: 7. CDR3 bases: TGCAGCGCCATGGACAGGCCGTCCTACGAGCAGTACTTC. Its translation: CSAMDRPSYEQYF.

This clone is a singleton in its sample. The J gene is TRBJ2-2, the V gene TRBV28; weak D call: TRBD2 (6 bases). The ends were cut back, 5 bases at V and 0 bases at J, with 19 bases in the middle. From germline, CDR1 is MDHEN and CDR2 SYDVKM. The CDR3 covers 18 residues. The CDR3 spells CASSPNRIAVANTGELFF. The CDR3 coding sequence is TGTGCCAGCAGTCCGAACAGAATAGCGGTCGCGAACACCGGGGAGCTGTTTTTT.

This rearrangement joins TRBV6-6 to TRBJ1-5; 7 positions match TRBD1. Looked up from germline, CDR1 is MNHNY and CDR2 is SVGAGI (reference sequence). J was trimmed by 6 bases and V by 5 bases; bases with no gene match: 7. This CDR3 is built from 14 residues. CDR3 DNA: TGTGCCAGCAGTATGACAGGGAAGGGTCAGCCCCAGCATTTT. It specifies CASSMTGKGQPQHF.

The chain couples TRBV4-2 to TRBJ2-1; 7 positions match TRBD2. In germline, CDR1 is LGHNA, CDR2 YNFKEQ. The CDR3 has 16 residues. The V gene end was trimmed by 2 bases and the J gene end by 2 bases; junction bases not matched to a gene: 6. CDR3 nucleotide sequence: TGTGCCAGCAGCCAAACCCCTAGCGGACCCTACAATGAGCAGTTCTTC. Its translation: CASSQTPSGPYNEQFF.

The chain has TRBV6-1 and TRBJ1-5; 7 bases align to TRBD1. Trimming took 6 bases from V and 4 from J; bases not matched to a gene: 0. Germline values: CDR1 MNHNS, CDR2 SASEGT. CDR3 length: 12 residues. For the CDR3, the DNA is TGTGCCAGCAGACAGGGGAATCAGCCCCAGCATTTT. Amino acids: CASRQGNQPQHF.

The chain combines TRBV7-9 with TRBJ1-1; perhaps TRBD1 as D (5 bases). V shed 4 bases and J shed 5 bases, with 14 bases lying between them. In germline, CDR1 is SEHNR, CDR2 FQNEAQ (reference sequence). The CDR3 consists of 14 residues. CDR3 nucleotide sequence: TGTGCCAGCAGCTCACCCCGGGGGGGGACTGAAGCTTTCTTT. This sequence encodes CASSSPRGGTEAFF. Complete variable domain (other parts from reference TRBV7-9 and TRBJ1-1): DTGVSQNPRHKITKRGQNVTFRCDPISEHNRLYWYRQTLGQGPEFLTYFQNEAQLEKSRLLSDRFSAERPKGSFSTLEIQRTEQGDSAMYLCASSSPRGGTEAFFGQGTRLTVV.

This chain links TRBV6-6 with TRBJ2-5; the match to TRBD1 covers 7 bases. V dropped 2 bases and J dropped 2; count of bases not matched to a gene: 5. The CDR3 loop spans 15 amino acids. Germline V gene data show CDR1 as MNHNY and CDR2 as SVGAGI (reference sequence). The CDR3 nucleotides are TGTGCCAGCAGTTACCCCGACAGGGCACAAGAGACCCAGTACTTC. Translating it yields CASSYPDRAQETQYF.

CDR3 protein: CASHGPNYGYTF. The CDR3 DNA reads TGTGCCAGCCATGGCCCTAACTATGGCTACACCTTC. The chain couples TRBV27 to TRBJ1-2; unclear D gene. The CDR3 covers 12 residues. Trimming stripped 8 bases from V and 0 bases from J, with 7 bases between. Germline values: CDR1 MNHEY, CDR2 SMNVEV (reference sequence).

This chain joins TRBV29-1 and TRBJ2-3; 11 positions agree with TRBD2. The CDR3 loop spans 14 amino acids. Germline V gives CDR1 SQVTM, CDR2 ANQGSEA. V lost 6 bases and J lost 5; bases outside the gene matches: 7. The CDR3 is CSVAKGTSGDTQYF. The CDR3 bases are TGCAGCGTCGCCAAAGGGACTAGCGGAGATACGCAGTATTTT.

This clone was picked up one time. The gene calls are TRBV4-1 and TRBJ1-4; TRBD1 aligns across 7 bases. After removal of 2 bases from V and 4 bases from J, the junction contained 4 bases not matched to a gene. Germline lookup yields CDR1 MGHRA and CDR2 YSYEKL. The CDR3 covers 15 residues. The CDR3 loop reads CASSQTGVLNEKLFF. The CDR3 DNA is TGCGCCAGCAGCCAAACAGGGGTCCTTAATGAAAAACTGTTTTTT.

The chain combines TRBV6-6 with TRBJ2-5; 7 bases map to TRBD2. Germline V gene lookup returns CDR1 MNHNY and CDR2 SVGAGI (reference sequence). CDR3 length: 13 residues. V lost 9 bases to trimming and J lost 2 bases; unmatched junction nucleotides: 6. The CDR3 DNA reads TGTGCCAGTATGGGGAGGGGTCAAGAGACCCAGTACTTC. Its protein product is CASMGRGQETQYF.

The chain couples TRBV10-2 to TRBJ1-3, with D tentatively TRBD1 (6 bases). There are 13 residues in the CDR3. Trimming removed 10 bases from V and 2 bases from J, with 12 bases in between. CDR1 and CDR2 from the germline V gene are WSHSY and SAAADI. The CDR3 spells CATADRTGNTIYF. Written as DNA, the CDR3 is TGCGCCACAGCAGACAGGACTGGAAACACCATATATTTT.

J is TRBJ1-5 and V is TRBV6-1; the D is unclear. The CDR3 totals 15 residues. Germline CDR1 is MNHNS and CDR2 is SASEGT. V lost 4 bases, J lost 0 bases, and 10 bases lay in between. The CDR3 DNA reads TGTGCCAGCAGTGCCAGAGGGAGTAGCAATCAGCCCCAGCATTTT. The encoded protein is CASSARGSSNQPQHF.

The DNA of the CDR3 is TGCGCCAGCAGCCAAGCGGGGGTCTACAATGAGCAGTTCTTC. It codes for CASSQAGVYNEQFF. This sequence joins TRBV4-1 and TRBJ2-1, with D maybe TRBD2 (6 bases). CDR3 length: 14 residues. V dropped 1 base and J dropped 3 bases, with 7 bases sitting between them. CDR1 MGHRA and CDR2 YSYEKL come from the germline V gene.

This sequence joins TRBV2 and TRBJ1-5; weak D call: TRBD1 (5 bases). CDR1 is SNHLY, CDR2 FYNNEI, per germline. This CDR3 is built from 16 residues. Between the trimmed V and J ends, which lost 0 bases and 0 bases, there was a span of 9 bases. The CDR3 reads CASSEAQTVSNQPQHF. Here the CDR3 DNA reads TGTGCCAGCAGTGAAGCCCAGACAGTTAGCAATCAGCCCCAGCATTTT. Looking up the rest from reference TRBV2 and TRBJ1-5 gives the full variable domain: EPEVTQTPSHQVTQMGQEVILRCVPISNHLYFYWYRQILGQKVEFLVSFYNNEISEKSEIFDDQFSVERPDGSNFTLKIRSTKLEDSAMYFCASSEAQTVSNQPQHFGDGTRLSIL.

V gene TRBV6-5 combines with J gene TRBJ2-7, with 9 bases identical to TRBD2. The germline CDR1 and CDR2 sequences are MNHEY and SVGAGI. With 11 bases clipped from V and 4 bases from J, the junction kept 9 bases outside the gene matches. This CDR3 has 13 amino acids. CDR3 region: CASRGGGGYEQYF. DNA for the CDR3: TGTGCCTCCCGCGGCGGGGGGGGGTACGAGCAGTACTTC.

This clone was counted between two and nine times. This sequence joins TRBV4-1 and TRBJ2-2, with 8 bases aligning to TRBD1. Germline CDR1 is MGHRA and CDR2 is YSYEKL. Unmatched junction bases numbered 12, after V lost 2 bases and J lost 4 bases. The CDR3 totals 18 residues. The CDR3 protein is CASSQISLRTGPTGELFF. CDR3 nucleotide sequence: TGCGCCAGCAGCCAAATTTCCCTCAGGACAGGGCCCACCGGGGAGCTGTTTTTT.

The chain uses TRBV5-3 and TRBJ1-1; no definite D call. TRBV5-3 is given ORF status, its function remaining uncertain. V was clipped by 4 bases and J by 5 bases, with 15 bases between them. The CDR3 is 14 residues long. This CDR3 is CARSTGGRPTEAFF. CDR3 nucleotide sequence: TGTGCCAGAAGCACCGGAGGACGGCCTACTGAAGCTTTCTTT.

The chain couples TRBV5-1 to TRBJ1-6; the D gene is possibly TRBD1 (5 bases). Germline loops: CDR1 SGHRS, CDR2 YFSETQ. Trimming took 0 bases from V and 11 from J, leaving 9 bases between them. The length of the CDR3 is 13 residues. In DNA, the CDR3 is TGCGCCAGCAGCTTGGACAGGCAGGCACCCCTCCACTTT. Translated, it gives CASSLDRQAPLHF. Filled out from reference TRBV5-1 and TRBJ1-6, the complete variable domain reads KAGVTQTPRYLIKTRGQQVTLSCSPISGHRSVSWYQQTPGQGLQFLFEYFSETQRNKGNFPGRFSGRQFSNSRSEMNVSTLELGDSALYLCASSLDRQAPLHFGNGTRLTVT.

CDR3 amino acids: CASSSIQGVSADTQYF. In DNA, the CDR3 is TGCGCCAGCAGCTCTATACAGGGGGTATCGGCAGATACGCAGTATTTT. The chain uses TRBV5-1 and TRBJ2-3; 8 bases fit TRBD1. The germline CDR1 and CDR2 sequences are SGHRS and YFSETQ. V trimming: 3 bases; J trimming: 4 bases; junction bases outside the gene matches: 10. The CDR3 consists of 16 residues.